This T cell receptor beta chain was sequenced for a study of T cell repertoires in cytomegalovirus infection. This clonotype was seen only a few times. Via MiXCR, TCRdb re-called the reads, giving one row per CDR3 protein. The table has approximately 150,000 distinct CDR3 sequences, about 15% seen once. J lost 3 bases, V lost 2 bases, and 16 bases had no gene match. The CDR3 has 18 residues. Germline values: CDR1 SNHLY, CDR2 FYNNEI. Material: CD8+ T cells from PBMCs. This chain joins TRBV2 and TRBJ2-7, with 7 bases fitting TRBD1. The sequence was collected from a human donor in good health (CMV status not recorded). Some clones in this sample may be carry-over from other donors' samples. CDR3 in DNA: TGTGCCAGCAGTGAATCCCTCGCGCATAACGACAGGGACTACGAGCAGTACTTC. Protein: CASSESLAHNDRDYEQYF.